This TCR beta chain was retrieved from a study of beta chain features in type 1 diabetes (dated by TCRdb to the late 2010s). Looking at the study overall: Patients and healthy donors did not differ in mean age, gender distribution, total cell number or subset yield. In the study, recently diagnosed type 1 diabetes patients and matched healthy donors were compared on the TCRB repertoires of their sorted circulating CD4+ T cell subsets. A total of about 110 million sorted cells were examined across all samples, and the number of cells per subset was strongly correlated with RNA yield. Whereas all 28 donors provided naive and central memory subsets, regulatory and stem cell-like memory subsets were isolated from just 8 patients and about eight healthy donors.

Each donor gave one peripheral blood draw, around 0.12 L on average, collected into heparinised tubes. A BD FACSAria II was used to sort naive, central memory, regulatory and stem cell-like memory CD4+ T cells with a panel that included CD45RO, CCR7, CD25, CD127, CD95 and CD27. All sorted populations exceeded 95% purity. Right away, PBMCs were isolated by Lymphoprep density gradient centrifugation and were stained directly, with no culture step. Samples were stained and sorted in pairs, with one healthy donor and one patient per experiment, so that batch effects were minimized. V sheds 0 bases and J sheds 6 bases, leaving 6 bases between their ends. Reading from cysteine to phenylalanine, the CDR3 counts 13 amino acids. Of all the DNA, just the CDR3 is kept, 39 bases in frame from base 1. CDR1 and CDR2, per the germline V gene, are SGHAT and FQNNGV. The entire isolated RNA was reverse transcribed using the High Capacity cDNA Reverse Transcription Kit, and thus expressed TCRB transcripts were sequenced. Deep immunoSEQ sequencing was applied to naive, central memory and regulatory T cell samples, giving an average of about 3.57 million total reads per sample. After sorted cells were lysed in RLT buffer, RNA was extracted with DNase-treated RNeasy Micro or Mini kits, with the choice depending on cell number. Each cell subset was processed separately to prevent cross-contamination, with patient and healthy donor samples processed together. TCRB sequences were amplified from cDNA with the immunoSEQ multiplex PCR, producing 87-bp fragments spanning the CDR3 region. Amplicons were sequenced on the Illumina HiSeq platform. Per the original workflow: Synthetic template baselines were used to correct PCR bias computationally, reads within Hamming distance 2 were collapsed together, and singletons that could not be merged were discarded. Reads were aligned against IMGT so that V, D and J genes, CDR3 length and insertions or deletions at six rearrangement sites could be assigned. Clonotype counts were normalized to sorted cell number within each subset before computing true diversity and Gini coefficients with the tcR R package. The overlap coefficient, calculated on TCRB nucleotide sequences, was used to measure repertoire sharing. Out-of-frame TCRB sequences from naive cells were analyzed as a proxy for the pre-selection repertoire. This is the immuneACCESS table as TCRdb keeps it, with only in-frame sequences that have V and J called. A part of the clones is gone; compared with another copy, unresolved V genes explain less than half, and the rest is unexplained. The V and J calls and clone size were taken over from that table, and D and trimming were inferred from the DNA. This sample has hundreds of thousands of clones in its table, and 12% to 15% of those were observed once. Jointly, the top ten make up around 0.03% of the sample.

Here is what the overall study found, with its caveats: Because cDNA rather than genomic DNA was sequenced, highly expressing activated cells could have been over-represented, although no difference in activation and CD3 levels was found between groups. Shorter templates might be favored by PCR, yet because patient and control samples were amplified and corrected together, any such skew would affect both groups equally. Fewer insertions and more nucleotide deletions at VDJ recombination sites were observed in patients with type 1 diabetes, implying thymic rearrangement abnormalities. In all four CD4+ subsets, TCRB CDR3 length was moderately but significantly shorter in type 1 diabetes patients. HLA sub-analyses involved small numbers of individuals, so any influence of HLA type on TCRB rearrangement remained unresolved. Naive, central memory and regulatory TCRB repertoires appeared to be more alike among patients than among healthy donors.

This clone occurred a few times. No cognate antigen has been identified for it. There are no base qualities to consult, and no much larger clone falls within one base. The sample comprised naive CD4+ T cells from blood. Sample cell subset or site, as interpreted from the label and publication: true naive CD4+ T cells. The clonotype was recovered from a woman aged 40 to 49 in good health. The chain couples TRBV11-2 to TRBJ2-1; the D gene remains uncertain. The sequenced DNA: TGTGCCAGCAGCTTAGATCGTAGCAATGAGCAGTTCTTC. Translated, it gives CASSLDRSNEQFF.